These 25 T cell receptor beta chains share one sample of origin, sequenced in a study of molecular identifiers for immune sequencing clone quantification (dated by TCRdb to the late 2010s). The library was produced with PCR. The listed sequencing device is NextSeq 500. TCRdb trimmed public reads at Q25 via fastp, called clones via MiXCR and kept in-frame beta chains. Rows are combined by CDR3 protein, so each entry shows the most common genes and DNA. Across this sample there are thousands of distinct CDR3 sequences, with 33% seen only once. The top ten clonotypes cover roughly 4.8% of the sample. The sample consisted of naive CD8+ T cells from blood, with Jurkat cell RNA spiked in. Read against the paper, the sample's cell subset or site label means: FACS-sorted CD8+CD4-CCR7+CD45RA+ naive T cells. These receptor sequences come from a human donor in good health. Some libraries in this study had Jurkat cell RNA spiked in.

This chain connects TRBV20-1 to TRBJ2-7; 10 nucleotides align to TRBD2. The CDR3 covers 16 residues. J lost 0 bases, V lost 4 bases, and 9 bases had no gene match. Germline V lookup: CDR1 DFQATT, CDR2 SNEGSKA (reference sequence). The CDR3 nucleotides are TGCAGTGCTACCCTAGCGGGAGTCGCCCTCTCCTACGAGCAGTACTTC. The encoded protein is CSATLAGVALSYEQYF.

This clonotype was detected only once. The genes are TRBV7-2 and TRBJ2-7, with 7 bases fitting TRBD2. With 4 bases clipped from V and 0 bases from J, the junction kept 9 bases outside the gene matches. Germline loops: CDR1 SGHTA, CDR2 FQGNSA. CDR3 length equals 16 residues. CDR3 sequence (DNA): TGTGCCAGCAGCTCCCACCTGGGACTATACTCCTACGAGCAGTACTTC. Encoded protein: CASSSHLGLYSYEQYF.

This clonotype is medium-sized within its sample. V usage is TRBV2 and J usage is TRBJ2-4, with D hard to call. Trimming left V 6 bases short and J 7 bases short, with 4 bases between. This CDR3 spans 10 amino acids. Per the germline V gene, CDR1 is SNHLY and CDR2 is FYNNEI. This chain's CDR3 is CASRANIQYF. For the CDR3, the DNA is TGTGCCAGCAGGGCCAACATTCAGTACTTC. Full variable domain (missing parts from reference TRBV2 and TRBJ2-4): EPEVTQTPSHQVTQMGQEVILRCVPISNHLYFYWYRQILGQKVEFLVSFYNNEISEKSEIFDDQFSVERPDGSNFTLKIRSTKLEDSAMYFCASRANIQYFGAGTRLSVL.

The gene calls are TRBV6-1 and TRBJ2-7; D is undetermined. The CDR3 runs to 12 residues. Trimming left V 8 bases short and J 0 bases short, with 8 bases between. Per the germline V gene, CDR1 is MNHNS and CDR2 is SASEGT. This CDR3 is CASDRSSYEQYF. The CDR3 nucleotides read TGTGCCAGCGATCGAAGCTCCTACGAGCAGTACTTC.

About this clonotype itself: Germline is not matched at one junction end, which may reflect a read error. The chain employs TRBV7-6 and TRBJ2-3, with TRBD2 identical over 11 bases. The germline V gene has CDR1 SGHVS and CDR2 FNYEAQ. The CDR3 runs 14 residues. DNA of the CDR3: TGTGCCAGCAGCATAGCGGGAGGGAAAGATACGCAGTATTTT. Translation: CASSIAGGKDTQYF. The whole variable domain, remainder taken from reference TRBV7-6 and TRBJ2-3, is GAGVSQSPRYKVTKRGQDVALRCDPISGHVSLYWYRQALGQGPEFLTYFNYEAQQDKSGLPNDRFSAERPEGSISTLTIQRTEQRDSAMYRCASSIAGGKDTQYFGPGTRLTVL.

This clonotype was observed a handful of times. The chain is built from TRBV28 and TRBJ2-4, with 8 bases aligning to TRBD1. Germline CDR1 is MDHEN and CDR2 is SYDVKM. There are 15 residues in the CDR3. V lost 2 bases and J lost 0; bases outside the gene matches: 0. CDR3 residues: CASSLQGAAKNIQYF. The CDR3 DNA reads as TGTGCCAGCAGTTTACAGGGGGCAGCCAAAAACATTCAGTACTTC.

A word on this clonotype: One base away lies a much larger clone, so this may be a sequencing read error. The chain is built from TRBV6-2 or TRBV6-3 and TRBJ2-1; D uncertain. The germline V gene encodes CDR1 MNHEY and CDR2 SVGEGT. V gave up 2 bases and J gave up 7 bases, with 6 bases separating them. CDR3 length: 12 amino acids. The CDR3 sequence: CASSYVGNEQFF. In nucleotides, the CDR3 is TGTGCCAGCAGTTACGTGGGGAATGAGCAGTTCTTC.

In its sample, this clonotype was seen a few times. The genes are TRBV3-1 and TRBJ2-7, with 8 bases identical to TRBD1. This CDR3 comprises 13 residues. The V gene end was trimmed by 6 bases and the J gene end by 4 bases; junction bases not matched to a gene: 5. Germline CDR1 reads LGHDT; CDR2 reads YNNKEL (reference sequence). The CDR3 DNA is TGTGCCAGCAGTCAGGGGGCCTGGTACGAGCAGTACTTC. Amino acid sequence: CASSQGAWYEQYF.

The rearrangement uses TRBV5-1 and TRBJ2-7; TRBD2 matches 9 bases. J lost 3 bases, V lost 4 bases, and 5 bases had no gene match. CDR3 length equals 14 residues. CDR1 is SGHRS, CDR2 YFSETQ, per germline. Here the CDR3 DNA reads TGCGCCAGCAGCGCGGGGGGGTACCACTACGAGCAGTACTTC. As protein: CASSAGGYHYEQYF.

This chain uses TRBV27 with TRBJ2-3; tentative D call: TRBD1 (5 bases). CDR1 is MNHEY and CDR2 is SMNVEV in the germline V gene (reference sequence). Trimming stripped 10 bases from V and 4 bases from J, with 15 bases between. CDR3 size: 13 residues. CDR3 in DNA: TGTGCCACTGCATCCCAGGGTGCAGATACGCAGTATTTT. This codes for CATASQGADTQYF.

This chain connects TRBV7-2 to TRBJ2-1; 11 nucleotides align to TRBD2. Per the germline V gene, CDR1 is SGHTA and CDR2 is FQGNSA. This CDR3 comprises 15 residues. Trimming removed 5 bases from V and 10 bases from J; junction bases left unmatched: 10. The CDR3 nucleotides are TGTGCCAGCAGCGTATTAGCGGGAGGGCCTAGAGAGCAGTTCTTC. It codes for CASSVLAGGPREQFF.

This chain connects TRBV28 to TRBJ2-7; possible D gene TRBD2, 5 bases. Trimming took 7 bases from V and 6 from J, leaving 13 bases between them. The germline gives CDR1 MDHEN, CDR2 SYDVKM. The CDR3 loop spans 12 amino acids. For the CDR3, the DNA is TGTGCCAGCACCCTCGGCGGGCGCGAGCAGTACTTC. It yields the protein CASTLGGREQYF.

The chain is built from TRBV11-2 and TRBJ2-3; D may be TRBD2 (7 bases). CDR3 size: 15 residues. Germline loops: CDR1 SGHAT, CDR2 FQNNGV. Trimming took off 5 bases at V and 3 bases at J, with 15 bases between the two ends. CDR3 loop: CASSHIGGATDTQYF. The CDR3 DNA sequence: TGTGCCAGCAGCCATATAGGGGGGGCTACAGATACGCAGTATTTT.

The chain employs TRBV15 and TRBJ1-1, with TRBD1 identical over 10 bases. The germline V gene has CDR1 LNHNV and CDR2 YYDKDF (reference sequence). J was trimmed by 1 base and V by 4 bases; bases with no gene match: 6. The CDR3 has 16 residues. The CDR3 region is CATSIGQGEWNTEAFF. The CDR3 bases are TGTGCCACCAGCATAGGACAGGGGGAGTGGAACACTGAAGCTTTCTTT.

About this clonotype itself: Since a much larger clone is just one base distant, this may be a read error. This chain joins TRBV7-2 and TRBJ2-3, with TRBD2 matching 8 bases. This CDR3 region has 16 residues. Per germline, CDR1 SGHTA and CDR2 FQGNSA. The CDR3 bases are TGTTCCAGCAGTCCAATAGCGGGAACTAGCACAGATACGCAGTATTTT. This translates into CSSSPIAGTSTDTQYF. Drawing the rest from reference TRBV7-2 and TRBJ2-3, the complete variable domain is GAGVSQSPSNKVTEKGKDVELRCDPISGHTALYWYRQSLGQGLEFLIYFQGNSAPDKSGLPSDRFSAERTGGSVSTLTIQRTQQEDSAVYLCSSSPIAGTSTDTQYFGPGTRLTVL.

This clonotype showed up just a few times. The chain has TRBV12-3 or TRBV12-4 and TRBJ2-7, with TRBD1 matching over 9 bases. This CDR3 has 14 residues. J gave up 4 bases and V 6 bases, and 7 bases lay outside the gene matches. Here the CDR3 reads CASRHVGQGYEQYF. The DNA for the CDR3 is TGTGCCAGCAGGCATGTTGGACAGGGGTACGAGCAGTACTTC.

The genes are TRBV5-4 and TRBJ2-7; weak D call: TRBD1 (6 bases). The CDR3 consists of 14 residues. The ends were cut back, 4 bases at V and 4 bases at J, with 15 bases in the middle. CDR1 is SGHNT and CDR2 is YYREEE in the germline V gene (reference sequence). This CDR3 is CASSVRDKVYEQYF. In DNA, the CDR3 is TGTGCCAGCAGCGTCCGGGACAAAGTATACGAGCAGTACTTC.

A note on this clonotype: This may stem from a read error, because a much larger clone lies one nucleotide away. The genes are TRBV28 and TRBJ2-7; D not resolved. Trimming stripped 6 bases from V and 6 bases from J, with 9 bases between. CDR3 length: 11 residues. Per the germline V gene, CDR1 is MDHEN and CDR2 is SYDVKM. The DNA for the CDR3 is TGTGCCAGCAGCCCCGCCTTCGAGCAGTACTTC. This gives the protein CASSPAFEQYF.

This clonotype is classed as medium-sized. This sequence joins TRBV6-5 and TRBJ1-6, with D unclear. CDR1 MNHEY and CDR2 SVGAGI come from the germline V gene. The V end lost 2 bases, the J end lost 9 bases, and 11 bases lay between the germline ends. The length of the CDR3 is 14 residues. CDR3 sequence (DNA): TGTGCCAGCAGTTACCGGGAGTCCGGTTCACCCCTCCACTTT. Translated: CASSYRESGSPLHF.

This clonotype was detected only a few times. The V call is TRBV20-1, the J call TRBJ2-7; 14 bases line up with TRBD2. CDR1 is DFQATT and CDR2 is SNEGSKA in the germline V gene (reference sequence). This CDR3 spans 16 amino acids. J was trimmed by 2 bases and V by 5 bases; bases with no gene match: 8. In nucleotides, the CDR3 is TGCAGTGCTTGGACTAGCGGGAGGAAGAGCCCCTACGAGCAGTACTTC. Protein product: CSAWTSGRKSPYEQYF.

A remark on this clonotype: This may come from a read error, since a much larger clone is one base off. The CDR3 here is CASSAGLHPEAFF. DNA for the CDR3: TGTGCCAGCAGCGCTGGTCTGCACCCTGAAGCTTTCTTT. V and J are TRBV9 and TRBJ1-1; no clear D. CDR3 size: 13 residues. V dropped 3 bases and J dropped 6 bases, with 12 bases sitting between them. Germline assignment: CDR1 SGDLS and CDR2 YYNGEE.

This clonotype is medium-sized (0.01 to 0.1%) in the sample. The rearrangement uses TRBV6-1 and TRBJ2-3; D is unresolved. Germline CDR1 MNHNS, CDR2 SASEGT. This CDR3 comprises 14 residues. The V and J ends lost 7 bases and 1 base respectively, with 12 bases between them. The DNA for the CDR3 is TGTGCCAGCACCTACTCCCGGGGCACAGATACGCAGTATTTT. The encoded protein is CASTYSRGTDTQYF.

The genes are TRBV11-2 and TRBJ2-7; TRBD2 might be the D (7 bases). This CDR3 has 15 residues. V shed 2 bases and J shed 2 bases, with 13 bases lying between them. Germline values: CDR1 SGHAT, CDR2 FQNNGV. In nucleotides, the CDR3 is TGTGCCAGCAGCTTATTGGGGGGGCCGGCCTACGAGCAGTACTTC. Encoded protein: CASSLLGGPAYEQYF. Drawing the rest from reference TRBV11-2 and TRBJ2-7, the complete variable domain is EAGVAQSPRYKIIEKRQSVAFWCNPISGHATLYWYQQILGQGPKLLIQFQNNGVVDDSQLPKDRFSAERLKGVDSTLKIQPAKLEDSAVYLCASSLLGGPAYEQYFGPGTRLTVT.

Concerning this clonotype itself: One end of the junction fails to match germline, which may point to a read error. The chain links TRBV12-3 or TRBV12-4 to TRBJ2-7; D remains ambiguous. This CDR3 contains 14 residues. CDR3 DNA sequence: TGTGCCTGCAGTTTAGTTGGCAGCGCACCCGAGCAGTACTTC. Its protein is CACSLVGSAPEQYF.

This clonotype came up a few times. CDR3 coding DNA: TGTGCCAGCAGCTCGGACGCTCTCAGAGAGCAGTTCTTC. It is translated as CASSSDALREQFF. This chain joins TRBV7-9 and TRBJ2-1; D is unresolved. From germline, CDR1 is SEHNR and CDR2 FQNEAQ (reference sequence). This CDR3 comprises 13 residues. V lost 4 bases and J lost 10, with 14 bases in between.